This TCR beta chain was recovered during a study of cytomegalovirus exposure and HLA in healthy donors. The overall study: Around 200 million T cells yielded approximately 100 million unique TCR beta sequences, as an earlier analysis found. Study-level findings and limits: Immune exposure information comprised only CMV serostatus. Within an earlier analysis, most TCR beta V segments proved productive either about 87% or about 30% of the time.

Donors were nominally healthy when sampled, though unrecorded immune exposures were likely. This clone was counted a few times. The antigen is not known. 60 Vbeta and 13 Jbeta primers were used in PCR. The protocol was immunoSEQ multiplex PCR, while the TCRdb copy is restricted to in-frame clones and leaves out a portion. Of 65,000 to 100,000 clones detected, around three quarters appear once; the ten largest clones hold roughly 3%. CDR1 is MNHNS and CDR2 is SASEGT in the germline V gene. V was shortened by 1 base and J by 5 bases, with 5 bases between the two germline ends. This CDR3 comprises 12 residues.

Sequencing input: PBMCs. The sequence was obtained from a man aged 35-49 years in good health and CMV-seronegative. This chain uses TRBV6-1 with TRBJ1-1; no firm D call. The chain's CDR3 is CASSEDGTEAFF. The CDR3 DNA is TGTGCCAGCAGTGAAGACGGGACTGAAGCTTTCTTT.